The 11 T cell receptor beta chains in this list originate from one sample, sequenced in a study of technical replicates of blood from several donors. Assay used: immunoSEQ multiplex PCR; TCRdb lists only in-frame clones, some missing. The sample lists about 84,000 clones, 95% to 98% occurring once. Sequences were obtained from T cells isolated from PBMCs. These receptors were collected from a human donor in good health.

The chain uses TRBV11-2 and TRBJ1-2; D not resolved. Germline V gene lookup returns CDR1 SGHAT and CDR2 FQNNGV. There are 14 residues in the CDR3. V lost 5 bases and J lost 4, with 14 bases in between. DNA of the CDR3: TGTGCCAGCAGCGCATCCCTGGCGGGCTATGGCTACACCTTC. This codes for CASSASLAGYGYTF. The full variable domain, with the rest looked up from reference TRBV11-2 and TRBJ1-2, is EAGVAQSPRYKIIEKRQSVAFWCNPISGHATLYWYQQILGQGPKLLIQFQNNGVVDDSQLPKDRFSAERLKGVDSTLKIQPAKLEDSAVYLCASSASLAGYGYTFGSGTRLTVV.

This chain connects TRBV9 to TRBJ2-1; D is perhaps TRBD2 (6 bases). In germline, CDR1 is SGDLS, CDR2 YYNGEE. V lost 1 base to trimming and J lost 6 bases, with 20 bases between them. The CDR3 spans 17 residues. This CDR3 reads CASSVLVSEGRFNEQFF. In nucleotides, the CDR3 is TGTGCCAGCAGCGTACTCGTGTCGGAGGGGCGATTCAATGAGCAGTTCTTC.

The rearrangement joins TRBV30 to TRBJ1-5, with a weak D call TRBD1 (5 bases). Germline lookup yields CDR1 GTSNPN and CDR2 SVGIG (reference sequence). This CDR3 has 13 amino acids. Trimming removed 2 bases at V and 7 bases at J, with 12 bases between. CDR3 DNA: TGTGCCTGGAGTTTTACAGGCGTCCAGCCCCAGCATTTT. Protein: CAWSFTGVQPQHF.

This sequence joins TRBV2 and TRBJ2-6; maybe TRBD1 (7 bases). Per the germline V gene, CDR1 is SNHLY and CDR2 is FYNNEI. Trimming removed 7 bases at V and 2 bases at J, with 12 bases between. The CDR3 is made up of 15 amino acids. CDR3 residues: CASTGRGAGANVLTF. CDR3 in DNA: TGTGCCAGCACCGGCAGGGGGGCTGGGGCCAACGTCCTGACTTTC.

The CDR3: CASSSGIHEQYF. The CDR3 DNA reads as TGTGCCAGCAGTTCAGGGATACACGAGCAGTACTTC. The rearrangement joins TRBV25-1 to TRBJ2-7; a weak D match, TRBD1 (5 bases). V was clipped by 5 bases and J by 5 bases, with 10 bases between them. The CDR3 consists of 12 residues. The germline gives CDR1 MGHDK, CDR2 SYGVNS.

The chain links TRBV10-2 to TRBJ1-1; 7 bases are a match to TRBD1. Germline CDR1 WSHSY, CDR2 SAAADI. V shed 3 bases and J 8 bases; nucleotides not matched to a gene: 9. CDR3 length equals 14 residues. CDR3 in amino acids: CASSDRGQRREAFF. The CDR3 region has the DNA TGCGCCAGCAGTGATAGGGGACAGCGGAGGGAAGCTTTCTTT.

The rearrangement joins TRBV23-1 to TRBJ2-7; 8 bases are a match to TRBD1. TRBV23-1 counts as an open reading frame of uncertain function. V was clipped by 7 bases and J by 2 bases; unmatched bases: 13. The CDR3 contains 16 residues. For the CDR3, the DNA is TGCGCCAGCACCCTAATGAGGCAGGGGGCGACCTACGAGCAGTACTTC. This codes for CASTLMRQGATYEQYF.

The gene calls are TRBV28 and TRBJ2-1; 9 bases agree with TRBD2. The CDR3 has 16 amino acids. The junction had 9 bases not matched to a gene; V was cut back by 2 bases and J by 7 bases. Germline V gene lookup returns CDR1 MDHEN and CDR2 SYDVKM. CDR3 nucleotide sequence: TGTGCCAGCAGTTTAAGGGCGGGAGGGCCCCGGAATGAGCAGTTCTTC. The encoded protein is CASSLRAGGPRNEQFF.

The V call is TRBV19, the J call TRBJ2-5; D gene uncertain. V was cut by 2 bases and J by 5 bases, with 12 bases left in between. The CDR3 has 14 residues. The germline V gene has CDR1 LNHDA and CDR2 SQIVND (reference sequence). Here the CDR3 DNA reads TGTGCCAGTAGTATACTAGGCCCCGGGGAGACCCAGTACTTC. Translating gives CASSILGPGETQYF.

V gene TRBV28 combines with J gene TRBJ1-1; tentative D call: TRBD1 (6 bases). V dropped 6 bases and J dropped 4 bases, with 24 bases sitting between them. This CDR3 has 17 residues. From germline, CDR1 is MDHEN and CDR2 SYDVKM. CDR3 nucleotide sequence: TGTGCCAGCAGCGACTTAGGGGGGGGGCCCTGGGGCACTGAAGCTTTCTTT. This sequence encodes CASSDLGGGPWGTEAFF.

On this clone itself: Germline and junction disagree at one end, which may indicate a read error. The chain is built from TRBV5-6 and TRBJ2-4, with 12 bases identical to TRBD2. In germline, CDR1 is SGHDT, CDR2 YYEEEE. The CDR3 runs to 14 residues. CDR3 amino acids: CASSDGLAGPLWHF. Here the CDR3 DNA reads TGTGCCAGCAGCGACGGACTAGCGGGACCGTTATGGCACTTC.